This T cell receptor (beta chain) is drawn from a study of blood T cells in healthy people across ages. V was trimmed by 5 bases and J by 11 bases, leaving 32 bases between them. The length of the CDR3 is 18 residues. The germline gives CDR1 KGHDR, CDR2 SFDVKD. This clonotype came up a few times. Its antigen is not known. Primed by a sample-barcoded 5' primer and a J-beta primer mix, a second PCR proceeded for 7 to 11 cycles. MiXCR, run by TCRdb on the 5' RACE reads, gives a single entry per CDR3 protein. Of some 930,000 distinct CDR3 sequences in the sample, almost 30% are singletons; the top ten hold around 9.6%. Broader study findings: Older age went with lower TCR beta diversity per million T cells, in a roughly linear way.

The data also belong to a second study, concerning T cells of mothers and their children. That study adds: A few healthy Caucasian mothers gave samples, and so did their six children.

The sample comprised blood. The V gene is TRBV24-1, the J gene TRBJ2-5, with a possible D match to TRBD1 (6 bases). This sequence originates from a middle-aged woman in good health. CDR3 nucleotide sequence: TGTGCCACCAGTGGGTCCCCACAGGGCATACGAGCCTCCCATGAGCAGTACTTC. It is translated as CATSGSPQGIRASHEQYF.